This TCR beta chain was sequenced for a study of blood T cell repertoires in COVID-19. The overall study: Some COVID-19 samples were acute and others convalescent; all came from the United States, Italy and Spain.

CDR1 is SNHLY, CDR2 FYNNEI, per germline. The ends were cut back, 0 bases at V and 0 bases at J, with 9 bases in the middle. The CDR3 runs 16 residues. In the original analysis: Amplification of reference gene primers was used by the study to estimate nucleated cell counts. This table comes from immunoSEQ multiplex PCR, and its TCRdb copy is limited to in-frame clones, with some not included. The V and J calls and the clone size are those of that table, but D and trimming were determined from the DNA. Here the sample spans about 180,000 clones, about 82% being singletons. This sequence joins TRBV2 and TRBJ1-3, with D unresolved. The sequence was obtained from a man in his 70s with active or convalescent COVID-19. Sequencing was carried out using peripheral blood. The CDR3 region is CASSEAVTYSGNTIYF. CDR3 DNA sequence: TGTGCCAGCAGTGAAGCTGTTACCTACTCTGGAAACACCATATATTTT.